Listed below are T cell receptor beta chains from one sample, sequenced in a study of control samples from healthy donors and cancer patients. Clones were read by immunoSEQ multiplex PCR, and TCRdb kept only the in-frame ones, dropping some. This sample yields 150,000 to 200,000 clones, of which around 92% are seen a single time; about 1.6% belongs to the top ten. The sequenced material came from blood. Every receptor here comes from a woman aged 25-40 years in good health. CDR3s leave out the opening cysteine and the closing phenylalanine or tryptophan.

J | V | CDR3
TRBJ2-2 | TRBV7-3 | ASSGQGTNTGELF
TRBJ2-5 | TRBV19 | ASSTPITGGAETQY
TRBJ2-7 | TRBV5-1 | ASSLVAGGAGEQY
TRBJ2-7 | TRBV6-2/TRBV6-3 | VSSSSGRGEQY
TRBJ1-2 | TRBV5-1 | ASSSTGAYGYT
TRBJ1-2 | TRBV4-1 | ASSQENYGYT
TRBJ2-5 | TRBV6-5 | ASRHPRAETQY
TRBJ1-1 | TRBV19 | ASSMGPGLNTEAF
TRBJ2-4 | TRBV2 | ASSELSGRGAKNIQY
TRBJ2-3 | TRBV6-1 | ASSEGGGGPDTQY
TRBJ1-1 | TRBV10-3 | AISEWTEAF
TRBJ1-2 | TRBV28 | ASRSTDREMYGYT
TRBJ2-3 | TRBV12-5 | ASGLDSGTDTQY
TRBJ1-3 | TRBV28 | ASRRQGKGNTIY
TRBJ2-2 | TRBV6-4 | ASSEGQGDTGELF
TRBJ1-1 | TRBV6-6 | ASIRGLGSTEAF
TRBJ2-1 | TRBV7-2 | ASSLVGGYEQF
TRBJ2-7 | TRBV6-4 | ASSAEAGAHYEQY
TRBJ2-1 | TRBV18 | ASSPGGFEQF
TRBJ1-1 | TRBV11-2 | ASSYRGGNTEAF
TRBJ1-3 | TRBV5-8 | ASSFGAEVGNTIY
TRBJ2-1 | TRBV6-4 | ASSDSSSYNEQF
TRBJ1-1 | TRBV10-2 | ASSDRGGNTEAF
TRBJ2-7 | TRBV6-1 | ASSWDRGIYEQY
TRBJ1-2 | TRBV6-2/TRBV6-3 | ASSHGQGYGYT
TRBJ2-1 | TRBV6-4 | ASSDLAGGYNEQF
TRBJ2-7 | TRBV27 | ASSLLAGGSYEQY
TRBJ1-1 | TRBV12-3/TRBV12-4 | ASTIHRNTEAF
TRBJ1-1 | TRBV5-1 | ASSLVRDITEAF
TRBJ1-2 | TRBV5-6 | ASSRWTGPGYT
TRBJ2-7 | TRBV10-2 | ASGAGAYEQY
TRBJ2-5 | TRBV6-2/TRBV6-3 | ASSQASRETQY
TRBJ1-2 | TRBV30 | AWSLDAAYGYT
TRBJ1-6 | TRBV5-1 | ASSPGTGEDNSPLH
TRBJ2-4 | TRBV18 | ASSLPGDIQY
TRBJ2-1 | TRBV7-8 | ASSLRYRGYNEQF
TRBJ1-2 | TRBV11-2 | ASSLAGTGSFGYT
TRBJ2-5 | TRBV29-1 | SVQGQGETQY
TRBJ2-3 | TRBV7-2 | ASSLGGGGADTQY
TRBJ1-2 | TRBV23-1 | ASSQRGGAGYT
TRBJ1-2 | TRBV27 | ASSLSGRDRGSFRGGYT